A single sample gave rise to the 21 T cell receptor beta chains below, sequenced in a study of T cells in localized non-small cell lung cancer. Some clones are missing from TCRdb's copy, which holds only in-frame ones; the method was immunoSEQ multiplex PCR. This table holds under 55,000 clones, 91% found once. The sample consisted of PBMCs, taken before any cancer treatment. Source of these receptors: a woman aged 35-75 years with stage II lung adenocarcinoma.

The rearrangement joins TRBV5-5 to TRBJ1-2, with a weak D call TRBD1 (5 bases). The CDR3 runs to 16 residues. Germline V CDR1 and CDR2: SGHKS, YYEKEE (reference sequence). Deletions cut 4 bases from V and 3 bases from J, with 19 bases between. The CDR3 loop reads CASSPQIGGGDYGYTF. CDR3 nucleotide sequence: TGTGCCAGCAGCCCCCAGATCGGGGGGGGTGACTATGGCTACACCTTC.

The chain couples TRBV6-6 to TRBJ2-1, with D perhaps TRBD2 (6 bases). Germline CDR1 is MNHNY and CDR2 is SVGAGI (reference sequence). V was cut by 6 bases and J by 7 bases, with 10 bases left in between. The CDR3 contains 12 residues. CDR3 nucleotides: TGTGCCAGCAGCAGGACTATAAATGAGCAGTTCTTC. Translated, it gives CASSRTINEQFF.

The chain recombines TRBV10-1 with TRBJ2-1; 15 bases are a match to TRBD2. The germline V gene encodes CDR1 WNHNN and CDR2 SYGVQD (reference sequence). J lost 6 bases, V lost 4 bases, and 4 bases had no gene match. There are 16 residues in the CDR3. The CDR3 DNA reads TGCGCCAGCAGTGGGACTAGCGGGAGGGCCATCAATGAGCAGTTCTTC. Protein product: CASSGTSGRAINEQFF.

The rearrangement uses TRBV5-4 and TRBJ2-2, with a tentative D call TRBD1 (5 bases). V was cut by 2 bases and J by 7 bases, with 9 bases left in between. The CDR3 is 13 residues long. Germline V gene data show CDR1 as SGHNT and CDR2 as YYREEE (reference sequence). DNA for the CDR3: TGTGCCAGCAGCTTCCAGGGAATCGGGGAGCTGTTTTTT. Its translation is CASSFQGIGELFF.

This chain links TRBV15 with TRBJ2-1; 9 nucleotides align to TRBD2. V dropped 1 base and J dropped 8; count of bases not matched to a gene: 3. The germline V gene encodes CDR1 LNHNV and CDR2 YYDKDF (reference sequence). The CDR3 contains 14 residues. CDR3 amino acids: CATSRGGGRDEQFF. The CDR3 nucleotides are TGTGCCACCAGCAGAGGAGGCGGGAGGGATGAGCAGTTCTTC.

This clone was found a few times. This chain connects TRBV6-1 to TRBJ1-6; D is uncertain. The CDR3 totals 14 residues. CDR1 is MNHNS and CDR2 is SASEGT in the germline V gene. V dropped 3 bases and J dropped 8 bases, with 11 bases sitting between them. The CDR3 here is CASSDLVGDSPLHF. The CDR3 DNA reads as TGTGCCAGCAGTGACCTAGTCGGAGATTCACCCCTCCACTTT.

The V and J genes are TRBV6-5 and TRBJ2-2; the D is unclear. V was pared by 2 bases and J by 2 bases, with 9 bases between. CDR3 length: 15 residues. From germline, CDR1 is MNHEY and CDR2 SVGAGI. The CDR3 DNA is TGTGCCAGCAGTTACCAGGCTTTAAACACCGGGGAGCTGTTTTTT. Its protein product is CASSYQALNTGELFF.

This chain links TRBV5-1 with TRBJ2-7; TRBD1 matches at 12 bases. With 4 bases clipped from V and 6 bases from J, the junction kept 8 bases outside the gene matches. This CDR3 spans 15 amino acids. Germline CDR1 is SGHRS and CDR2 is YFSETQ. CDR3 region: CASSGPGQGASEQYF. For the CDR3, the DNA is TGCGCCAGCAGCGGACCGGGACAGGGGGCATCCGAGCAGTACTTC.

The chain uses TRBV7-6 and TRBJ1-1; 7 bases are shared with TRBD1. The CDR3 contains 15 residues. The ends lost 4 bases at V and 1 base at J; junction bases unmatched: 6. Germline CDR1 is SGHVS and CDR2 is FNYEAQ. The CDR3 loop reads CASSSGTERNTEAFF. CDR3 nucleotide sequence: TGTGCCAGCAGCTCGGGGACAGAGCGGAACACTGAAGCTTTCTTT.

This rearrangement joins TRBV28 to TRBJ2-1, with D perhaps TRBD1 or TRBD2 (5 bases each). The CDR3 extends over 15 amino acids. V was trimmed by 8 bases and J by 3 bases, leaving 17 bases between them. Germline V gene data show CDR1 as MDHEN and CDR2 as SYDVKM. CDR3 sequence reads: CASQSGTIDYNEQFF. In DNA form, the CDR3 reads TGTGCCAGCCAATCCGGGACCATCGACTACAATGAGCAGTTCTTC.

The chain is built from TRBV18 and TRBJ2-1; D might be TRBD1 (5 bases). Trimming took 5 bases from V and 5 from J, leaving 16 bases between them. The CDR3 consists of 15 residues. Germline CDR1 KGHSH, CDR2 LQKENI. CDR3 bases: TGTGCCAGCTCAGGTGGGGCAGGTCTGAACAATGAGCAGTTCTTC. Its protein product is CASSGGAGLNNEQFF.

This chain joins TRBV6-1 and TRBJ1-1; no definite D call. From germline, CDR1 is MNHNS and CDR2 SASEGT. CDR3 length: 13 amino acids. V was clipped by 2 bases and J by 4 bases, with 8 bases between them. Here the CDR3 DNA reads TGTGCCAGCAGTGAAAACGAGGGCACTGAAGCTTTCTTT. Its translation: CASSENEGTEAFF.

The CDR3 sequence is CASSPLRGTHYGYTF. The CDR3 DNA sequence: TGTGCCAGTAGCCCCTTGAGAGGGACCCACTATGGCTACACCTTC. The chain uses TRBV19 and TRBJ1-2, with a possible D match to TRBD1 (5 bases). Per germline, CDR1 LNHDA and CDR2 SQIVND (reference sequence). The CDR3 consists of 15 residues. V was pared by 6 bases and J by 3 bases, with 17 bases between.

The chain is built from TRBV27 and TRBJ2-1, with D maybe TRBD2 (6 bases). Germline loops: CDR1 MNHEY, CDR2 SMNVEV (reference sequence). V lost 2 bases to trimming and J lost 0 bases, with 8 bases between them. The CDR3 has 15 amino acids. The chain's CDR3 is CASSLVGGSYNEQFF. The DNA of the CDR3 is TGTGCCAGCAGTTTAGTGGGAGGCTCCTACAATGAGCAGTTCTTC.

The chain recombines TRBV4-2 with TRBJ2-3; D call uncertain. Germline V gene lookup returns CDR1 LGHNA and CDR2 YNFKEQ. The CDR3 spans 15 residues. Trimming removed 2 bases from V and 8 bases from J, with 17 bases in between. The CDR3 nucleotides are TGTGCCAGCAGCCAACTCGAGGCGGTTCAGACTACGCAGTATTTT. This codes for CASSQLEAVQTTQYF.

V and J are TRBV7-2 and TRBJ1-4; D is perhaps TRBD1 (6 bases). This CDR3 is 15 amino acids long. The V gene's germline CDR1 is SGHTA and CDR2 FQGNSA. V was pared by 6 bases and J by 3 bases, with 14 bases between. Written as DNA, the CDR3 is TGTGCCAGCAGAGAAAATGGGGGCCCTAATGAAAAACTGTTTTTT. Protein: CASRENGGPNEKLFF. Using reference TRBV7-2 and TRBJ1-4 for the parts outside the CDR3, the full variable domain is GAGVSQSPSNKVTEKGKDVELRCDPISGHTALYWYRQSLGQGLEFLIYFQGNSAPDKSGLPSDRFSAERTGGSVSTLTIQRTQQEDSAVYLCASRENGGPNEKLFFGSGTQLSVL.

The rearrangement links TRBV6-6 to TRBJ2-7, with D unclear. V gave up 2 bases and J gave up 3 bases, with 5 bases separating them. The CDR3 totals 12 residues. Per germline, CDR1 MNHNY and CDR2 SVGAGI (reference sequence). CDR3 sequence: CASSYNSYEQYF. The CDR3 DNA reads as TGTGCCAGCAGTTACAACAGCTACGAGCAGTACTTC.

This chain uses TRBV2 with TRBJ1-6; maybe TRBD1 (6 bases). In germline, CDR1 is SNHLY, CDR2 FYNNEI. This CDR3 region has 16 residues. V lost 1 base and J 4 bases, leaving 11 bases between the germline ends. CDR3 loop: CASSEVGTPYNSPLHF. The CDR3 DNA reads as TGTGCCAGCAGTGAAGTCGGGACACCATATAATTCACCCCTCCACTTT.

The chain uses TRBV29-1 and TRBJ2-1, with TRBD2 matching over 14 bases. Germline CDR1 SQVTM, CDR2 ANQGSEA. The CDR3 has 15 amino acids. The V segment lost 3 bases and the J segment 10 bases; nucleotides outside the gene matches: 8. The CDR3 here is CSVDRTSGGLWEQFF. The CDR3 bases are TGCAGCGTTGATAGGACTAGCGGGGGGTTATGGGAGCAGTTCTTC.

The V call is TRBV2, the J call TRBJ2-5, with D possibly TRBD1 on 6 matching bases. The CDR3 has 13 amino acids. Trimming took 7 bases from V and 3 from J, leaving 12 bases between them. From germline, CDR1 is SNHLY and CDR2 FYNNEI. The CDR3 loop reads CASKVEGEETQYF. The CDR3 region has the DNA TGTGCCAGCAAAGTAGAGGGGGAAGAGACCCAGTACTTC.

The CDR3 bases are TGTGCCAGCAGCTTAATTACAGGGGACAATGAGCAGTTCTTC. As protein: CASSLITGDNEQFF. The chain has TRBV7-8 and TRBJ2-1; 7 bases agree with TRBD1. J was trimmed by 5 bases and V by 2 bases; bases with no gene match: 3. CDR3 size: 14 residues. Germline V lookup: CDR1 SGHVS, CDR2 FQNEAQ.